Described below is a single T cell receptor (beta chain) sequence and its context. The data belong to a study of blood T cell repertoires in COVID-19. V shed 5 bases, J shed 5 bases, and the junction held 5 bases outside the gene matches. The CDR3 spans 14 residues. The germline V gene encodes CDR1 SGHTA and CDR2 FQGTGA. Produced via immunoSEQ multiplex PCR; TCRdb's table is partial and in-frame only. The table has roughly 190,000 clones, roughly 86% seen once; the top ten hold under 3.5%. The sample consisted of peripheral blood. The chain recombines TRBV7-3 with TRBJ2-3, with 9 bases identical to TRBD2. The receptor comes from a man in his 70s with acute or convalescent COVID-19. CDR3 protein: CASSPSGVLDTQYF. Here the CDR3 DNA reads TGTGCCAGCAGCCCTAGCGGGGTTTTAGATACGCAGTATTTT.